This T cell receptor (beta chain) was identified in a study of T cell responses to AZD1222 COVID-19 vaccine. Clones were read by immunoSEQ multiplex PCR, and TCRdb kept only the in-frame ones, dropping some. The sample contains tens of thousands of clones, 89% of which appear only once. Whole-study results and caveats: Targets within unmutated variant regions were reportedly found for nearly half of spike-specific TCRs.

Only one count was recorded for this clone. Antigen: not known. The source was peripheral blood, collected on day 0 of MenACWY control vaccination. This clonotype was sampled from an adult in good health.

This chain's CDR3 is CAWSVTGGGETQYF. Here the CDR3 DNA reads TGTGCCTGGAGTGTGACAGGGGGCGGGGAGACCCAGTACTTC. V gene TRBV30 combines with J gene TRBJ2-5; 10 bases agree with TRBD1. V trimming: 0 bases; J trimming: 5 bases; junction bases outside the gene matches: 3. The CDR3 spans 14 residues. Per germline, CDR1 GTSNPN and CDR2 SVGIG (reference sequence).